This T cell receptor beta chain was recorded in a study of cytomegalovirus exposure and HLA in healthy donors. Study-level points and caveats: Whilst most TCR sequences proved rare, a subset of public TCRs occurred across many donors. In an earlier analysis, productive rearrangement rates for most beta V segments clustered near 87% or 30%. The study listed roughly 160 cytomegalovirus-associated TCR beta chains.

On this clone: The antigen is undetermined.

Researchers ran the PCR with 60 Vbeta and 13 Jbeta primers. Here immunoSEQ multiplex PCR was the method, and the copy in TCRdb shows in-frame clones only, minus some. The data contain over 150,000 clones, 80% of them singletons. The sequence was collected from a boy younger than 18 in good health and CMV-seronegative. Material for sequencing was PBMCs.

CDR3 DNA sequence: TGTGCCATCAGTGATCCGGGGTGGCGGGGGGGCCTTAATGAGCAGTTCTTC. Encoded protein: CAISDPGWRGGLNEQFF. The chain uses TRBV10-3 and TRBJ2-1, with 9 bases matching TRBD2. The CDR3 contains 17 residues. Germline CDR1 is ENHRY and CDR2 is SYGVKD. J lost 7 bases, V lost 3 bases, and 13 bases had no gene match.